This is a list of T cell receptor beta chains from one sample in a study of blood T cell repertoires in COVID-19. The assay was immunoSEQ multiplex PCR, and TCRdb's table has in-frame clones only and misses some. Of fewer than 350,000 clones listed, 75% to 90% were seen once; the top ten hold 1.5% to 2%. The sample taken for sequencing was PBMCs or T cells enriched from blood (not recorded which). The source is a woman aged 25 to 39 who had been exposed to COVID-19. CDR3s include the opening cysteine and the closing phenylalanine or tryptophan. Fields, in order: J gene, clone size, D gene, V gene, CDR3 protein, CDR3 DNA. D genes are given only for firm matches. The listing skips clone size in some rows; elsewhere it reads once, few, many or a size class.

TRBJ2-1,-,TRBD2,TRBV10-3,CAISESIGAGPYNEQFF,TGTGCCATCAGTGAGTCAATTGGAGCGGGGCCTTACAATGAGCAGTTCTTC
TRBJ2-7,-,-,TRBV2,CASSEGLLYEQYF,TGTGCCAGCAGTGAGGGACTTCTCTACGAGCAGTACTTC
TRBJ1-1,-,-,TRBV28,CASTMTGRGTEAFF,TGTGCCAGCACCATGACAGGTAGGGGCACTGAAGCTTTCTTT
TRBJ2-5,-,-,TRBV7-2,CASSVQEGETQYF,TGTGCCAGCAGCGTTCAGGAGGGAGAGACCCAGTACTTC
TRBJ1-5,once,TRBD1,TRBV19,CASSMGQGAQPQHF,TGTGCCAGTAGTATGGGACAGGGGGCTCAGCCCCAGCATTTT
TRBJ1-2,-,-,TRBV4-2,CASSQETDYGYTF,TGTGCCAGCAGCCAAGAAACAGATTATGGCTACACCTTC
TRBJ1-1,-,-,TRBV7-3,CASSLMAGTEAFF,TGTGCCAGCAGCTTAATGGCAGGGACTGAAGCTTTCTTT
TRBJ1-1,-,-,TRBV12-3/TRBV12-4,CASSLLGQREAFF,TGTGCCAGCAGTTTATTAGGACAGCGTGAAGCTTTCTTT
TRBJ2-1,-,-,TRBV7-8,CASSRSSYNEQFF,TGTGCCAGCAGCCGGAGCTCCTACAATGAGCAGTTCTTC
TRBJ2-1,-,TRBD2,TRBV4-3,CASSHGTSGAHNEQFF,TGCGCCAGCAGCCATGGGACTAGCGGGGCGCACAATGAGCAGTTCTTC
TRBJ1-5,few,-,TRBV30,CAWSSRGQPQHF,TGTGCCTGGAGCTCAAGGGGACAGCCCCAGCATTTT
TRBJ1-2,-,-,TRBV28,CAAGSNYGYTF,TGTGCCGCGGGATCTAACTATGGCTACACCTTC
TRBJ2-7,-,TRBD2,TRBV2,CASSKGRGGSDEQYF,TGTGCCAGCAGTAAGGGGCGGGGGGGCTCCGACGAGCAGTACTTC
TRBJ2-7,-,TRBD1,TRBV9,CASSVEQGNEQYF,TGTGCCAGCAGCGTAGAACAGGGGAACGAGCAGTACTTC
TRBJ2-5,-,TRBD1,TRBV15,CATSRTGSGQGAKTQYF,TGTGCCACCAGCAGGACGGGCTCGGGACAGGGGGCAAAGACCCAGTACTTC
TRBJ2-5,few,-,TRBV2,CASSEYSAETQYF,TGTGCCAGCAGTGAGTACTCCGCAGAGACCCAGTACTTC
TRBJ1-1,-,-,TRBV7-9,CASSLVVRGSTEAFF,TGTGCCAGCAGCTTAGTGGTCAGGGGATCCACTGAAGCTTTCTTT
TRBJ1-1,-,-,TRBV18,CASSPVMPGPMNTEAFF,TGTGCCAGCTCACCCGTCATGCCAGGGCCTATGAACACTGAAGCTTTCTTT
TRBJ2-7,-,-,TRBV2,CASSESTVYEQYF,TGTGCCAGCAGTGAGTCCACAGTCTACGAGCAGTACTTC
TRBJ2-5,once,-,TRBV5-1,CASSLSIGSGETQYF,TGCGCCAGCAGCTTGTCTATAGGGAGTGGGGAGACCCAGTACTTC
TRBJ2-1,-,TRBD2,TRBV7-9,CASSYSGSSYNEQFF,TGTGCCAGCAGCTATAGCGGGAGCTCCTACAATGAGCAGTTCTTC
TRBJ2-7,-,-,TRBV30,CAWGVRSANPSYEQYF,TGTGCCTGGGGGGTGAGGTCAGCCAATCCCTCCTACGAGCAGTACTTC
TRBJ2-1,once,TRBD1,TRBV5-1,CASSSTGTAYNEQFF,TGCGCCAGCAGCTCTACCGGGACAGCCTACAATGAGCAGTTCTTC
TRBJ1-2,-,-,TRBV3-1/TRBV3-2,CASSQDTGTYGYTF,TGTGCCAGCAGCCAAGATACAGGGACCTATGGCTACACCTTC
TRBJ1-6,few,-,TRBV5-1,CASSSTTRPNNSPLHF,TGCGCCAGCAGCTCAACTACCCGACCCAATAATTCACCCCTCCACTTT
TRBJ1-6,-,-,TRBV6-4,CASSPLPGSPLHF,TGTGCCAGCAGCCCTCTTCCGGGTTCACCCCTCCACTTT
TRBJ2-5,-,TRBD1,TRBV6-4,CASSVGRTGAAQYF,TGTGCCAGCAGTGTGGGTAGGACAGGGGCCGCCCAGTACTTC
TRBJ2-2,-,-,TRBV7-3,CASVGQNTGELFF,TGTGCCAGCGTCGGACAGAACACCGGGGAGCTGTTTTTT
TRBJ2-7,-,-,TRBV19,CASSISGSGYEQYF,TGTGCCAGTTCTATCAGCGGTAGTGGCTACGAGCAGTACTTC
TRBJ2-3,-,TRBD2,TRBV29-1,CSVVKRGWSTDTQYF,TGCAGCGTTGTGAAGCGGGGGTGGAGTACAGATACGCAGTATTTT
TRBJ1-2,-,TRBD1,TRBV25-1,CASSRTGNGYTF,TGTGCCAGCAGTCGGACAGGGAATGGCTACACCTTC
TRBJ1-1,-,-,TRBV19,CASSRVLNTEAFF,TGTGCCAGTTCTAGAGTCCTGAACACTGAAGCTTTCTTT
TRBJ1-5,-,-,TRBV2,CASSEVQGGDNQPQHF,TGTGCCAGCAGTGAAGTCCAGGGTGGTGATAATCAGCCCCAGCATTTT
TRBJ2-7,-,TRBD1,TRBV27,CASRRDRVTYEQYF,TGTGCCAGCAGACGGGACAGGGTAACCTACGAGCAGTACTTC